The next 20 T cell receptor beta chains were all read from a single sample in a study of PD-1 and CTLA-4 blockade in melanoma. Sequencing was performed with immunoSEQ multiplex PCR; in TCRdb, only in-frame clones are kept and a portion is missing. The sample has about 28,000 clones; about 89% are singletons. Material: CD8+ T cells from peripheral blood, obtained before anti-PD-1 treatment. The source is a human donor with melanoma.

The V and J genes are TRBV30 and TRBJ2-7; D gene uncertain. The germline V gene encodes CDR1 GTSNPN and CDR2 SVGIG (reference sequence). V lost 3 bases and J lost 7, with 13 bases in between. The CDR3 is 12 residues long. For the CDR3, the DNA is TGTGCCTGGAGCCTCAGGTCTAAAGAGCAGTACTTC. Translation gives CAWSLRSKEQYF.

The CDR3 nucleotides read TGTGCCTGGAGTGTAGTAGATACGCAGTATTTT. Translating it yields CAWSVVDTQYF. The chain links TRBV30 to TRBJ2-3; no reliable D call. The CDR3 has 11 residues. Trimming pared 0 bases from V and 5 bases from J, leaving 3 bases between. CDR1 is GTSNPN, CDR2 SVGIG, per germline (reference sequence).

This chain connects TRBV27 to TRBJ2-1, with TRBD2 matching 9 bases. V lost 7 bases, J lost 8 bases, and 9 bases stayed unmatched. Looked up from germline, CDR1 is MNHEY and CDR2 is SMNVEV (reference sequence). The CDR3 contains 14 residues. Written as DNA, the CDR3 is TGTGCCAGCACTTTTAGCGGGAGTTCATATGAGCAGTTCTTC. This codes for CASTFSGSSYEQFF.

The chain has TRBV18 and TRBJ1-1; no definite D call. Trimming shortened V by 3 bases and J by 4 bases, and 9 bases separated the two germline ends. CDR3 length: 13 amino acids. Germline V gene data show CDR1 as KGHSH and CDR2 as LQKENI. CDR3 amino acids: CASSPGRTTEAFF. CDR3 nucleotide sequence: TGTGCCAGCTCACCCGGACGGACCACTGAAGCTTTCTTT.

This chain joins TRBV6-1 and TRBJ2-7; 7 bases match TRBD2. V shed 3 bases and J 2 bases; nucleotides not matched to a gene: 7. The germline gives CDR1 MNHNS, CDR2 SASEGT. The CDR3 spans 15 residues. CDR3 in DNA: TGTGCCAGCAGTGAGGGAGGACTAGGTCCCTACGAGCAGTACTTC. It specifies CASSEGGLGPYEQYF.

The gene calls are TRBV6-6 and TRBJ2-2; 7 bases fit TRBD2. Looked up from germline, CDR1 is MNHNY and CDR2 is SVGAGI (reference sequence). Trimming took 8 bases from V and 5 from J; bases not matched to a gene: 5. This CDR3 is 13 amino acids long. As DNA, the CDR3 is TGTGCCAGCTGGCGGGAGTATACCGGGGAGCTGTTTTTT. The encoded protein is CASWREYTGELFF.

The J gene is TRBJ2-7, the V gene TRBV5-1; no clear D gene. The CDR3 is made up of 13 amino acids. The V and J ends lost 2 bases and 2 bases respectively, with 8 bases between them. Germline V CDR1 and CDR2: SGHRS, YFSETQ. CDR3 region: CASSFDTAYEQYF. The CDR3 DNA is TGCGCCAGCAGCTTCGATACGGCCTACGAGCAGTACTTC.

The chain employs TRBV9 and TRBJ2-3; no reliable D call. The germline CDR1 and CDR2 sequences are SGDLS and YYNGEE. V shed 0 bases and J shed 7 bases, with 12 bases lying between them. This CDR3 is built from 14 residues. The CDR3 nucleotides are TGTGCCAGCAGCGTAGGGGGTAGTTCATATACGCAGTATTTT. Its protein is CASSVGGSSYTQYF. The complete variable domain, with remaining parts taken from reference TRBV9 and TRBJ2-3, reads DSGVTQTPKHLITATGQRVTLRCSPRSGDLSVYWYQQSLDQGLQFLIQYYNGEERAKGNILERFSAQQFPDLHSELNLSSLELGDSALYFCASSVGGSSYTQYFGPGTRLTVL.

The chain uses TRBV7-9 and TRBJ1-1; 7 bases align to TRBD1. With 1 base clipped from V and 6 bases from J, the junction kept 8 bases outside the gene matches. The CDR3 sequence is 15 residues long. Germline V gives CDR1 SEHNR, CDR2 FQNEAQ (reference sequence). The CDR3 loop is CASSLVGTEGAEAFF. CDR3 nucleotide sequence: TGTGCCAGCAGCTTAGTTGGGACAGAAGGGGCTGAAGCTTTCTTT.

The gene calls are TRBV18 and TRBJ2-2, with TRBD1 as a possible D gene (6 bases). The CDR3 runs to 16 residues. Trimming removed 3 bases at V and 0 bases at J, with 11 bases between. Germline assignment: CDR1 KGHSH and CDR2 LQKENI. Here the CDR3 DNA reads TGTGCCAGCTCACCCCGAACAGGGACGAACACCGGGGAGCTGTTTTTT. This sequence encodes CASSPRTGTNTGELFF.

This clone occurred once. The junction does not match germline at one end; this may be a read error. The V gene is TRBV7-7, the J gene TRBJ2-3; no definite D call. The CDR3 is made up of 13 amino acids. Germline loops: CDR1 SSHAT, CDR2 FNYEAQ (reference sequence). The CDR3 region is CASSPRATDTQYF. Here the CDR3 DNA reads TGTGCTAGCAGCCCAAGGGCCACAGATACGCAGTATTTT. The full variable domain, completed using reference TRBV7-7 and TRBJ2-3, is GAGVSQSPRYKVTKRGQDVTLRCDPISSHATLYWYQQALGQGPEFLTYFNYEAQPDKSGLPSDRFSAERPEGSISTLTIQRTEQRDSAMYRCASSPRATDTQYFGPGTRLTVL.

This chain connects TRBV11-2 to TRBJ2-4; TRBD1 aligns across 9 bases. V was clipped by 5 bases and J by 2 bases; unmatched bases: 7. CDR1 and CDR2 from the germline V gene are SGHAT and FQNNGV. The CDR3 extends over 16 amino acids. The CDR3 spells CASSATGGGSKNIQYF. CDR3 coding DNA: TGTGCCAGCAGCGCTACAGGGGGCGGGTCCAAAAACATTCAGTACTTC. The full variable domain, in which reference TRBV11-2 and TRBJ2-4 provide the parts outside the CDR3, is EAGVAQSPRYKIIEKRQSVAFWCNPISGHATLYWYQQILGQGPKLLIQFQNNGVVDDSQLPKDRFSAERLKGVDSTLKIQPAKLEDSAVYLCASSATGGGSKNIQYFGAGTRLSVL.

The rearrangement joins TRBV19 to TRBJ1-1, with 9 positions matching TRBD1. This CDR3 has 15 residues. Per the germline V gene, CDR1 is LNHDA and CDR2 is SQIVND (reference sequence). V was clipped by 3 bases and J by 5 bases; unmatched bases: 7. Written as DNA, the CDR3 is TGTGCCAGTAGTATGGACACAGGGGGCAGAACTGAAGCTTTCTTT. It encodes CASSMDTGGRTEAFF.

The V call is TRBV19, the J call TRBJ2-1; the D is unclear. This CDR3 has 13 residues. Germline-derived CDR1 and CDR2 are LNHDA and SQIVND (reference sequence). Trimming left V 1 base short and J 7 bases short, with 8 bases between. The CDR3, as DNA: TGTGCCAGTAGTATAGTCGTAATGAATGAGCAGTTCTTC. Its translation: CASSIVVMNEQFF.

The rearrangement uses TRBV29-1 and TRBJ1-2; D remains unclear. The CDR3 covers 12 residues. V was cut by 4 bases and J by 1 base, with 7 bases left in between. The germline V gene encodes CDR1 SQVTM and CDR2 ANQGSEA. CDR3 amino acids: CSVVQDNYGYTF. For the CDR3, the DNA is TGCAGCGTTGTGCAGGATAACTATGGCTACACCTTC.

The chain carries TRBV7-9 and TRBJ1-1; weak D call: TRBD1 (6 bases). V was pared by 6 bases and J by 1 base, with 9 bases between. CDR1 and CDR2 from the germline V gene are SEHNR and FQNEAQ (reference sequence). This CDR3 has 13 amino acids. DNA of the CDR3: TGTGCCAGCAGTTCGGGACAGAACACTGAAGCTTTCTTT. This translates into CASSSGQNTEAFF.

The CDR3 sequence: CATSDLFPGSDSSQETQYF. The CDR3 nucleotides read TGTGCCACCAGTGATTTGTTTCCAGGGTCCGACTCGTCTCAGGAGACCCAGTACTTC. The chain has TRBV24-1 and TRBJ2-5; TRBD1 might be the D (5 bases). Germline lookup yields CDR1 KGHDR and CDR2 SFDVKD. Trimming removed 0 bases from V and 5 bases from J, with 24 bases in between. The CDR3 covers 19 residues.

The gene calls are TRBV11-2 and TRBJ2-3; D is ambiguous. The germline gives CDR1 SGHAT, CDR2 FQNNGV. V lost 4 bases to trimming and J lost 2 bases, with 7 bases between them. This CDR3 is 13 amino acids long. The CDR3 DNA follows: TGTGCCAGCAGCTCGGACCCCACAGATACGCAGTATTTT. It translates to CASSSDPTDTQYF.

This chain joins TRBV6-5 and TRBJ2-7, with 7 nucleotides matching TRBD1. V lost 5 bases to trimming and J lost 0 bases; unmatched junction nucleotides: 7. This CDR3 comprises 15 residues. From germline, CDR1 is MNHEY and CDR2 SVGAGI. The DNA for the CDR3 is TGTGCCAGCAGTACCGGGGACAGAGGCTCCTACGAGCAGTACTTC. This codes for CASSTGDRGSYEQYF.

V usage is TRBV7-8 and J usage is TRBJ2-2; 8 positions agree with TRBD2. Losses at the gene ends were 4 bases for V and 4 bases for J; bases not matched to a gene: 17. Germline V CDR1 and CDR2: SGHVS, FQNEAQ. CDR3 size: 19 residues. The CDR3 DNA is TGTGCCAGCAGCTCCCTCCCGGACCCTCTAGCGGGCCTCACCGGGGAGCTGTTTTTT. It translates to CASSSLPDPLAGLTGELFF.